The 22 T cell receptor beta chains reported below all come from one sample, sequenced in a study of vaccination effects on CD4 cells after COVID-19. These TCRs' antigens remain unknown. Pools of viral peptides were used by the ViraFEST assay to expand antigen-specific CD4+ T cells ahead of sequencing. It was after more than 8 days of culture that CD4+ T cells were isolated. Only in-frame clones appear in the TCRdb table, and some are missing; sequencing was by immunoSEQ multiplex PCR. Of roughly 14,000 clones in the sample, about 80% were seen once. Sequencing used CD4+ T cells from PBMCs cultured with HCoV-229E spike peptides, obtained before COVID-19 vaccination. The receptor set was obtained from a human donor who received a COVID-19 vaccine.

This chain links TRBV5-1 with TRBJ1-6, with 7 bases fitting TRBD1. The length of the CDR3 is 13 residues. J gave up 10 bases and V 4 bases, and 5 bases lay outside the gene matches. Germline CDR1 and CDR2: SGHRS and YFSETQ. The CDR3 nucleotides are TGCGCCAGCAGCCTAAGACAGGGCTCACCCCTCCACTTT. Translated, it gives CASSLRQGSPLHF.

In this sample, this clone turned up a few times. CDR3 sequence reads: CASGSFGLAENTGELFF. DNA of the CDR3: TGTGCTAGTGGTTCCTTCGGACTAGCGGAGAACACCGGGGAGCTGTTTTTT. The rearrangement joins TRBV12-5 to TRBJ2-2; 10 bases align to TRBD2. Germline CDR1 and CDR2: LGHNT and FRNRAP. After removal of 4 bases from V and 1 base from J, the junction contained 6 bases not matched to a gene. The CDR3 contains 17 residues.

The rearrangement links TRBV23-1 to TRBJ2-2, with D possibly matching TRBD1 (6 bases). TRBV23-1 is identified as an open reading frame with a role that is uncertain. The CDR3 is 18 residues long. V was cut by 6 bases and J by 5 bases, with 25 bases left in between. The CDR3 loop is CASRPGNRVPGGTGELFF. CDR3 in DNA: TGCGCCAGCAGACCTGGGAACAGGGTCCCTGGTGGGACCGGGGAGCTGTTTTTT.

The chain employs TRBV6-5 and TRBJ1-1; 8 positions agree with TRBD1. Per the germline V gene, CDR1 is MNHEY and CDR2 is SVGAGI. Trimming at V came to 6 bases and at J to 5 bases, leaving 11 bases not matched to a gene. The CDR3 runs to 15 residues. The CDR3 sequence is CASRTYTGGGTEAFF. For the CDR3, the DNA is TGTGCCAGCAGAACCTATACAGGGGGAGGGACTGAAGCTTTCTTT.

The sample holds a few counts of this clone. The chain joins TRBV19 to TRBJ1-3, with D possibly being TRBD1 (6 bases). This CDR3 is built from 17 residues. V lost 0 bases, J lost 1 base, and 13 bases lay in between. Germline assignment: CDR1 LNHDA and CDR2 SQIVND (reference sequence). CDR3 sequence reads: CASSIDFGGPSGNTIYF. CDR3 nucleotide sequence: TGTGCCAGTAGTATAGATTTTGGGGGGCCGTCTGGAAACACCATATATTTT.

The V gene is TRBV19, the J gene TRBJ2-2; D not resolved. CDR3 length equals 17 residues. Germline CDR1 LNHDA, CDR2 SQIVND (reference sequence). Trimming took 4 bases from V and 1 from J, leaving 16 bases between them. CDR3 DNA sequence: TGTGCCAGTAGTAGCTTTAATCGGGTCAGGAACACCGGGGAGCTGTTTTTT. This translates into CASSSFNRVRNTGELFF.

The chain combines TRBV5-1 with TRBJ2-1, with TRBD2 matching over 10 bases. This CDR3 is built from 15 residues. With V trimmed by 4 bases and J by 9 bases, 10 bases remained unmatched. The germline gives CDR1 SGHRS, CDR2 YFSETQ. This chain's CDR3 is CASSPSSGSSGEQFF. CDR3 nucleotide sequence: TGCGCCAGCAGCCCGTCTAGCGGGAGTAGTGGTGAGCAGTTCTTC.

The chain has TRBV27 and TRBJ1-1; D is ambiguous. CDR1 MNHEY and CDR2 SMNVEV come from the germline V gene (reference sequence). Trimming took 5 bases from V and 1 from J, leaving 8 bases between them. This CDR3 spans 13 amino acids. CDR3 region: CASSITRNTEAFF. The CDR3 DNA is TGTGCCAGCAGTATAACACGGAACACTGAAGCTTTCTTT.

This clone was seen more than once but under ten times. The genes are TRBV7-2 and TRBJ1-5; a possible D gene is TRBD1 (6 bases). Per germline, CDR1 SGHTA and CDR2 FQGNSA. Trimming took 3 bases from V and 3 from J, leaving 18 bases between them. The CDR3 extends over 17 amino acids. CDR3 sequence: CASSLGGGRGFNQPQHF. The DNA for the CDR3 is TGTGCCAGCAGCTTGGGAGGGGGTAGGGGATTCAATCAGCCCCAGCATTTT.

The chain links TRBV7-8 to TRBJ2-1, with 13 bases aligning to TRBD2. Germline CDR1 and CDR2: SGHVS and FQNEAQ. The CDR3 spans 17 residues. V shed 5 bases, J shed 3 bases, and the junction held 7 bases outside the gene matches. Here the CDR3 DNA reads TGTGCCAGCAGCAGTACTAGCGGGAGGGCCAACTACAATGAGCAGTTCTTC. It translates to CASSSTSGRANYNEQFF.

The chain is built from TRBV15 and TRBJ1-1; no clear D. Germline loops: CDR1 LNHNV, CDR2 YYDKDF (reference sequence). With 0 bases removed from V and 4 bases from J, the gap between germline ends came to 9 bases. The CDR3 sequence is 14 residues long. The DNA for the CDR3 is TGTGCCACCAGCAGAGACCGACGGAGCACTGAAGCTTTCTTT. Translated, it gives CATSRDRRSTEAFF. Full variable domain (remainder filled in from reference TRBV15 and TRBJ1-1): DAMVIQNPRYQVTQFGKPVTLSCSQTLNHNVMYWYQQKSSQAPKLLFHYYDKDFNNEADTPDNFQSRRPNTSFCFLDIRSPGLGDTAMYLCATSRDRRSTEAFFGQGTRLTVV.

The chain joins TRBV4-1 to TRBJ2-4; the D call may be TRBD1 or TRBD2 (7 bases each). This CDR3 has 17 residues. The germline CDR1 and CDR2 sequences are MGHRA and YSYEKL. With 4 bases removed from V and 4 bases from J, the gap between germline ends came to 20 bases. The CDR3 region has the DNA TGCGCCAGCAGCCCCCTCGGGGAGGGGGCGAGGAAAAACATTCAGTACTTC. This encodes CASSPLGEGARKNIQYF.

The gene calls are TRBV6-2 or TRBV6-3 and TRBJ1-1, with D possibly TRBD1 on 5 matching bases. Germline CDR1 reads MNHEY; CDR2 reads SVGEGT. The CDR3 has 15 amino acids. V gave up 1 base and J gave up 10 bases, with 19 bases separating them. This CDR3 is CASSYFAGTSKGAFF. As DNA, the CDR3 is TGTGCCAGCAGTTACTTCGCCGGGACCTCCAAGGGAGCTTTCTTT.

The chain joins TRBV7-9 to TRBJ1-2, with D unresolved. Germline V gene lookup returns CDR1 SEHNR and CDR2 FQNEAQ (reference sequence). CDR3 length: 13 residues. V lost 5 bases to trimming and J lost 7 bases, with 14 bases between them. CDR3 coding DNA: TGTGCCAGCAGCCCGGACGGAGGACGTGGCTACACCTTC. It codes for CASSPDGGRGYTF.

This chain connects TRBV25-1 to TRBJ2-6; D is ambiguous. Trimming removed 4 bases at V and 3 bases at J, with 13 bases between. The germline V gene has CDR1 MGHDK and CDR2 SYGVNS. CDR3 length: 16 amino acids. The CDR3 DNA reads as TGTGCCAGCAGTGTCCCCTATGGCCGTGGGGCCAACGTCCTGACTTTC. This gives the protein CASSVPYGRGANVLTF.

The chain carries TRBV18 and TRBJ2-3; the D gene is possibly TRBD2 (5 bases). The CDR3 sequence is 14 residues long. From germline, CDR1 is KGHSH and CDR2 LQKENI. The V end lost 4 bases, the J end lost 11 bases, and 19 bases lay between the germline ends. The chain's CDR3 is CASSRGRGPSGQYF. DNA of the CDR3: TGTGCCAGCTCACGAGGACGGGGTCCTTCTGGGCAGTATTTT.

The chain has TRBV6-1 and TRBJ1-1; D call uncertain. Trimming took off 2 bases at V and 11 bases at J, with 15 bases between the two ends. This CDR3 contains 13 residues. Germline CDR1 reads MNHNS; CDR2 reads SASEGT. CDR3 amino acids: CASSESFRARAFF. DNA of the CDR3: TGTGCCAGCAGTGAATCCTTTCGGGCTCGGGCTTTCTTT.

The chain has TRBV6-4 and TRBJ2-5; D possibly corresponds to TRBD2 (5 bases). The V gene lost 6 bases and the J gene lost 4 bases, with 12 bases spanning the gap. CDR3 length: 13 residues. Germline V gene sequence: CDR1 MRHNA, CDR2 SNTAGT. In DNA, the CDR3 is TGTGCCAGCAGCCGGGAAGAGGGAGAGACCCAGTACTTC. Translated, it gives CASSREEGETQYF.

The chain is built from TRBV6-4 and TRBJ1-5; D call uncertain. Per germline, CDR1 MRHNA and CDR2 SNTAGT. The CDR3 has 16 residues. Trimming cost V 8 bases and J 1 base, with 18 bases left between them. The CDR3 region is CASLSGVLASNQPQHF. The CDR3 nucleotides read TGTGCCAGCCTTTCCGGGGTTCTGGCGAGCAATCAGCCCCAGCATTTT.

The chain recombines TRBV27 with TRBJ1-2; D gene uncertain. Trimming removed 6 bases at V and 7 bases at J, with 15 bases between. Germline CDR1 is MNHEY and CDR2 is SMNVEV (reference sequence). This CDR3 region has 13 residues. The CDR3 loop is CASRIDGKGGYTF. The CDR3 region has the DNA TGTGCCAGCAGGATAGACGGAAAGGGTGGCTACACCTTC.

The rearrangement joins TRBV20-1 to TRBJ2-2; no clear D gene. The V end was cut by 3 bases, the J end by 6 bases, with 14 bases between. Germline lookup yields CDR1 DFQATT and CDR2 SNEGSKA (reference sequence). CDR3 length: 14 amino acids. CDR3 loop: CSASDGSVPGELFF. CDR3 coding DNA: TGCAGTGCTAGTGACGGCTCCGTCCCCGGGGAGCTGTTTTTT.

The chain uses TRBV29-1 and TRBJ1-2; D gene ambiguous. The CDR3 is made up of 13 amino acids. Germline V gene sequence: CDR1 SQVTM, CDR2 ANQGSEA. Between the trimmed V and J ends, which lost 7 bases and 5 bases, there was a span of 17 bases. This CDR3 is CSAIGVPSYGYTF. CDR3 DNA sequence: TGCAGCGCCATCGGGGTTCCCTCTTATGGCTACACCTTC. The entire variable domain, with the rest obtained from reference TRBV29-1 and TRBJ1-2, is as follows: SAVISQKPSRDICQRGTSLTIQCQVDSQVTMMFWYRQQPGQSLTLIATANQGSEATYESGFVIDKFPISRPNLTFSTLTVSNMSPEDSSIYLCSAIGVPSYGYTFGSGTRLTVV.